Sequencing of this T cell receptor beta chain was carried out in a study of graft-versus-host responses after intestinal transplantation. Study at large: Recipients underwent multivisceral, liver-intestinal, or isolated intestinal transplants. Each patient got anti-thymocyte globulin induction, then tacrolimus and steroids for around three years. Findings and caveats of the study: The recipient marrow held GvH clones, and some of them showed up first in ileum or blood. Early post-transplant HvG declines were associated with peak circulating GvH clone levels.

Profiled with immunoSEQ multiplex PCR; TCRdb holds only in-frame clones, not every one. Altogether more than 100,000 clones are present, approximately 95% being singletons, with the ten largest covering around 3.3%. With regard to this clone: Antigen: not known.

Trimming left V 6 bases short and J 2 bases short, with 15 bases between. Germline CDR1 and CDR2: MNHEY and SVGAGI. This CDR3 comprises 15 residues. The sample was unstimulated CD8+ T cells sorted from spleen or lymph node cells, taken before intestinal transplant. The chain has TRBV6-5 and TRBJ2-3; possibly TRBD1 or TRBD2 for D (6 bases each). This TCR came from a human donor who received an intestinal transplant. The CDR3 reads CASRGGWGPTDTQYF. The CDR3 DNA follows: TGTGCCAGCAGAGGGGGGTGGGGTCCCACAGATACGCAGTATTTT.